These 4 T cell receptor beta chains originate from one sample sequenced in a study of blood T cells in healthy people across ages. It was with a sample-barcoded 5' primer and a J-beta primer mix that a second PCR of roughly 7 to 12 cycles was run. MiXCR, run by TCRdb on the 5' RACE reads, gives a single entry per CDR3 protein. The repertoire includes around 1,500,000 distinct CDR3 sequences, 25% to 30% of them detected once, and less than 9.5% sits in the top ten. Sequencing input: blood. The receptor source for this set is a woman aged 25-40 years in good health.

The V and J genes are TRBV9 and TRBJ2-1, with 8 bases matching TRBD1. This CDR3 region has 14 residues. V dropped 6 bases and J dropped 6; count of bases not matched to a gene: 8. Germline CDR1 is SGDLS and CDR2 is YYNGEE. This CDR3 is CASNVGTGGNEQFF. CDR3 DNA: TGTGCCAGCAACGTCGGTACAGGGGGCAATGAGCAGTTCTTC. Full variable domain (outside the CDR3, taken from reference TRBV9 and TRBJ2-1): DSGVTQTPKHLITATGQRVTLRCSPRSGDLSVYWYQQSLDQGLQFLIQYYNGEERAKGNILERFSAQQFPDLHSELNLSSLELGDSALYFCASNVGTGGNEQFFGPGTRLTVL.

The chain couples TRBV27 to TRBJ2-1, with 10 bases matching TRBD1. The J segment lost 5 bases and the V segment lost 6 bases, leaving 7 bases of the junction unmatched. The CDR3 covers 15 residues. Germline CDR1 is MNHEY and CDR2 is SMNVEV (reference sequence). The CDR3 loop is CASRATGTGDNEQFF. The DNA of the CDR3 is TGTGCCAGCAGAGCGACCGGGACAGGGGACAATGAGCAGTTCTTC.

With regard to this clonotype: A clone one base away is much larger, so this may be a read error. The conserved final phenylalanine or tryptophan is absent from the CDR3, which likely points to a read error. This chain joins TRBV7-2 and TRBJ1-6; 7 bases are a match to TRBD1. This CDR3 comprises 14 residues. The germline CDR1 and CDR2 sequences are SGHTA and FQGNSA. J gave up 5 bases and V 6 bases, and 4 bases lay outside the gene matches. CDR3 in DNA: TGTGCCAGCAGGGAGGGACAGAATAATTCACCCCTCCACTGT. This sequence encodes CASREGQNNSPLHC.

This clonotype was recorded many times. V and J are TRBV6-5 and TRBJ2-7, with D perhaps matching TRBD2 (6 bases). V was trimmed by 3 bases and J by 4 bases, leaving 13 bases between them. The length of the CDR3 is 14 residues. Germline V CDR1 and CDR2: MNHEY, SVGAGI. Here the CDR3 DNA reads TGTGCCAGCAGTTATCAGCGGGCCTCTTACGAGCAGTACTTC. It codes for CASSYQRASYEQYF.